This entry lists 22 T cell receptor beta chains sequenced from one sample in a study of blood T cells in healthy people across ages. It was with a sample-barcoded 5' primer and a J-beta primer mix that a second PCR of roughly 7 to 11 cycles was run. MiXCR, run by TCRdb on the 5' RACE reads, gives a single entry per CDR3 protein. The sample lists roughly 1.5 million distinct CDR3 sequences; about 45% were seen once. The material sequenced was blood. The receptors come from a woman aged 18-35 years in good health.

The CDR3 reads CASSRRDRGKSTEAFF. CDR3 sequence (DNA): TGTGCCAGCAGCAGACGGGACAGGGGGAAGAGCACTGAAGCTTTCTTT. This chain connects TRBV7-9 to TRBJ1-1; 11 bases are shared with TRBD1. Germline values: CDR1 SEHNR, CDR2 FQNEAQ (reference sequence). The CDR3 totals 16 residues. The junction had 9 bases not matched to a gene; V was cut back by 5 bases and J by 4 bases.

The V and J genes are TRBV5-4 and TRBJ2-1; D tentatively fits TRBD1 or TRBD2 (5 bases each). Between the trimmed V and J ends, which lost 4 bases and 5 bases, there was a span of 10 bases. The CDR3 is 13 residues long. Germline V lookup: CDR1 SGHNT, CDR2 YYREEE (reference sequence). This CDR3 is CASSGTTNNEQFF. CDR3 in DNA: TGTGCCAGCAGCGGGACGACCAACAATGAGCAGTTCTTC.

This clonotype was picked up a small number of times. This CDR3 is CSGGEAGGTREQFF. The CDR3 nucleotides read TGCAGCGGGGGGGAAGCGGGAGGTACCCGTGAGCAGTTCTTC. V is TRBV29-1 and J is TRBJ2-1; 9 bases align to TRBD2. The CDR3 consists of 14 residues. CDR1 is SQVTM and CDR2 is ANQGSEA in the germline V gene. J lost 9 bases, V lost 7 bases, and 13 bases had no gene match.

This clonotype has a handful of counts. The chain has TRBV29-1 and TRBJ2-6, with D maybe TRBD1 (6 bases). Trimming removed 4 bases at V and 3 bases at J, with 10 bases between. Germline CDR1 SQVTM, CDR2 ANQGSEA. The CDR3 has 14 amino acids. CDR3 in amino acids: CSVAGVGGANVLTF. DNA of the CDR3: TGCAGCGTTGCAGGGGTAGGTGGGGCCAACGTCCTGACTTTC.

The chain combines TRBV4-1 with TRBJ2-4, with 9 bases fitting TRBD2. V was clipped by 3 bases and J by 0 bases; unmatched bases: 6. This CDR3 has 17 amino acids. From germline, CDR1 is MGHRA and CDR2 YSYEKL. CDR3 nucleotides: TGCGCCAGCAGCCAGTACACTAGCGGGTTAGCCAAAAACATTCAGTACTTC. Translation: CASSQYTSGLAKNIQYF.

This clonotype has more than one count but fewer than ten. The chain uses TRBV10-3 and TRBJ1-2, with TRBD1 identical over 8 bases. This CDR3 has 15 amino acids. The trim removed 6 bases at V and 1 base at J, leaving 7 bases unmatched. The germline V gene encodes CDR1 ENHRY and CDR2 SYGVKD. The DNA of the CDR3 is TGTGCCATCAGCGAATGGGGACAGGTTAACTATGGCTACACCTTC. Its translation is CAISEWGQVNYGYTF.

This clonotype occurred a few times. The rearrangement joins TRBV28 to TRBJ1-1; D is perhaps TRBD1 (6 bases). This CDR3 has 15 amino acids. Germline V gives CDR1 MDHEN, CDR2 SYDVKM. Trimming cost V 5 bases and J 11 bases, with 24 bases left between them. The CDR3 reads CASSPRTAYWSAAFF. In nucleotides, the CDR3 is TGTGCCAGCAGTCCAAGGACAGCTTACTGGTCGGCGGCTTTCTTT.

J is TRBJ1-4 and V is TRBV28; TRBD1 agrees at 7 bases. This CDR3 has 12 residues. Per germline, CDR1 MDHEN and CDR2 SYDVKM. Germline trimming cut 5 bases from V and 8 bases from J; bases unmatched to any gene: 2. The chain's CDR3 is CASSGGQEKLFF. DNA of the CDR3: TGTGCCAGCAGTGGGGGACAGGAAAAACTGTTTTTT.

This clonotype was counted between two and nine times. The rearrangement joins TRBV5-6 to TRBJ2-1; D is uncertain. CDR1 SGHDT and CDR2 YYEEEE come from the germline V gene. The CDR3 length is 16 residues. The V end was cut by 5 bases, the J end by 2 bases, with 17 bases between. The CDR3 is CASRLMETAAYNEQFF. As DNA, the CDR3 is TGTGCCAGCAGGCTTATGGAAACTGCCGCCTACAATGAGCAGTTCTTC.

There are a few counts of this clonotype. The chain employs TRBV9 and TRBJ2-1, with unresolved D. Per germline, CDR1 SGDLS and CDR2 YYNGEE. Trimming shortened V by 3 bases and J by 7 bases, and 11 bases separated the two germline ends. This CDR3 has 13 residues. The CDR3 DNA is TGTGCCAGCAGCGCGCCGAACTGGAATGAGCAGTTCTTC. Its protein is CASSAPNWNEQFF.

This clonotype has a handful of counts. The V call is TRBV27, the J call TRBJ2-1, with TRBD2 identical over 7 bases. The V gene end was trimmed by 6 bases and the J gene end by 4 bases; junction bases not matched to a gene: 3. The CDR3 loop spans 13 amino acids. Germline lookup yields CDR1 MNHEY and CDR2 SMNVEV (reference sequence). CDR3 protein: CASRQAGYNEQFF. For the CDR3, the DNA is TGTGCCAGCAGGCAAGCGGGGTACAATGAGCAGTTCTTC.

V usage is TRBV18 and J usage is TRBJ2-5; the D gene is possibly TRBD2 (5 bases). This CDR3 is 14 amino acids long. The ends were cut back, 0 bases at V and 5 bases at J, with 10 bases in the middle. Germline values: CDR1 KGHSH, CDR2 LQKENI. CDR3: CASSPPTGVETQYF. The CDR3 DNA is TGTGCCAGCTCACCACCGACCGGGGTCGAGACCCAGTACTTC. Full variable domain (missing parts from reference TRBV18 and TRBJ2-5): NAGVMQNPRHLVRRRGQEARLRCSPMKGHSHVYWYRQLPEEGLKFMVYLQKENIIDESGMPKERFSAEFPKEGPSILRIQQVVRGDSAAYFCASSPPTGVETQYFGPGTRLLVL.

The chain carries TRBV20-1 and TRBJ2-7; D unresolved. Trimming removed 3 bases from V and 0 bases from J, with 9 bases in between. Per the germline V gene, CDR1 is DFQATT and CDR2 is SNEGSKA (reference sequence). This CDR3 is built from 13 residues. The chain's CDR3 is CSARVGNSYEQYF. The CDR3 region has the DNA TGCAGTGCTAGGGTCGGCAACTCCTACGAGCAGTACTTC.

This clonotype turned up a few times. V usage is TRBV6-5 and J usage is TRBJ2-2, with 7 positions matching TRBD1. The CDR3 covers 13 residues. Germline trimming cut 2 bases from V and 8 bases from J; bases unmatched to any gene: 2. Looked up from germline, CDR1 is MNHEY and CDR2 is SVGAGI. CDR3 sequence reads: CASSYGGQGELFF. CDR3 DNA sequence: TGTGCCAGCAGTTACGGGGGACAGGGGGAGCTGTTTTTT.

The V gene is TRBV20-1, the J gene TRBJ2-1; 7 positions agree with TRBD1. The CDR3 contains 15 residues. Trimming at V came to 4 bases and at J to 4 bases, leaving 10 bases not matched to a gene. Germline CDR1 is DFQATT and CDR2 is SNEGSKA (reference sequence). The CDR3 nucleotides are TGCAGTGCTAACCCGCCGCCGACAGGGTACAATGAGCAGTTCTTC. Translating gives CSANPPPTGYNEQFF.

This clonotype was counted between two and nine times. The rearrangement joins TRBV7-3 to TRBJ2-1; the match to TRBD2 covers 8 bases. Germline lookup yields CDR1 SGHTA and CDR2 FQGTGA. V lost 5 bases to trimming and J lost 9 bases; unmatched junction nucleotides: 9. There are 14 residues in the CDR3. The CDR3 loop reads CASSPQGLGGEQFF. The CDR3 bases are TGTGCCAGCAGCCCACAGGGACTAGGAGGTGAGCAGTTCTTC.

This clonotype was observed a single time. V and J are TRBV18 and TRBJ1-3, with a possible D match to TRBD1 (5 bases). The germline CDR1 and CDR2 sequences are KGHSH and LQKENI. The CDR3 extends over 15 amino acids. V was trimmed by 4 bases and J by 2 bases, leaving 12 bases between them. CDR3 protein: CASSQTVSTGNTIYF. The CDR3 region has the DNA TGTGCCAGCTCACAGACAGTTTCGACTGGAAACACCATATATTTT.

J is TRBJ2-5 and V is TRBV5-1; 9 bases are shared with TRBD1. The V and J ends lost 4 bases and 11 bases, in that order; junction bases with no gene match: 15. The CDR3 loop spans 15 amino acids. Germline V lookup: CDR1 SGHRS, CDR2 YFSETQ. CDR3 sequence reads: CASSRKTGGFNEQYF. The CDR3 bases are TGCGCCAGCAGCCGTAAGACAGGGGGGTTCAATGAGCAGTACTTC.

Notes on this clonotype: With a much larger clone just one base away, this may be a read error. The CDR3 sequence: CASRSSGHYNEQFF. The CDR3 DNA reads TGTGCCAGCAGGTCTAGCGGGCACTACAATGAGCAGTTCTTC. The genes are TRBV3-1 and TRBJ2-1; 8 bases fit TRBD2. This CDR3 is 14 amino acids long. Germline V lookup: CDR1 LGHDT, CDR2 YNNKEL (reference sequence). With V trimmed by 6 bases and J by 3 bases, 4 bases remained unmatched.

This chain connects TRBV12-3 or TRBV12-4 to TRBJ1-1, with TRBD1 matching over 8 bases. The CDR3 runs to 15 residues. V dropped 6 bases and J dropped 5; count of bases not matched to a gene: 11. The CDR3 DNA is TGTGCCAGCAGCCCTCTCCGGACAGGGAGGACTGAAGCTTTCTTT. Translated: CASSPLRTGRTEAFF.

CDR3 loop: CASRPRRVHEQFF. The DNA of the CDR3 is TGTGCCAGCAGGCCGCGTAGGGTTCATGAGCAGTTCTTC. The chain uses TRBV27 and TRBJ2-1; D ambiguous. The CDR3 consists of 13 residues. Germline loops: CDR1 MNHEY, CDR2 SMNVEV (reference sequence). The V end lost 6 bases, the J end lost 8 bases, and 14 bases lay between the germline ends.

This clonotype was detected once. The rearrangement uses TRBV27 and TRBJ1-2; D is unclear. V was trimmed by 4 bases and J by 4 bases, leaving 13 bases between them. This CDR3 has 14 amino acids. The germline V gene has CDR1 MNHEY and CDR2 SMNVEV (reference sequence). The CDR3, as DNA: TGTGCCAGCAGTTCGGTCGGATCCAGCTATGGCTACACCTTC. Protein product: CASSSVGSSYGYTF.